Presented here are 13 T cell receptor beta chains from one specimen sequenced in a study of graft-versus-host responses after intestinal transplantation. Clones were read by immunoSEQ multiplex PCR, and TCRdb kept only the in-frame ones, dropping some. The table shows around 25,000 clones, with 40% occurring only once. The specimen was alloreactive CD4+ T cells from a mixed lymphocyte reaction culture, collected before intestinal transplant. Subset meaning: CFSE-low proliferating T cells sorted from roughly 6-day pre-transplant mixed lymphocyte reaction (GvH or HvG direction). The receptors were gathered from a human patient who received an intestinal transplant.

The chain carries TRBV5-5 and TRBJ1-1, with 8 bases lining up with TRBD1. V lost 2 bases, J lost 10 bases, and 16 bases stayed unmatched. The CDR3 runs 16 residues. Germline V gene data show CDR1 as SGHKS and CDR2 as YYEKEE (reference sequence). CDR3 in amino acids: CASSFYQGAAVYGAFF. The CDR3 DNA sequence: TGTGCCAGCAGCTTTTACCAGGGGGCGGCGGTTTATGGAGCTTTCTTT.

In this sample, this clone turned up a few times. CDR3 nucleotide sequence: TGCGCCAGCAGCCAAGATACGGACAGGGGGTTAGTGGTGACTGAAGCTTTCTTT. Translation gives CASSQDTDRGLVVTEAFF. The chain combines TRBV4-3 with TRBJ1-1; 10 bases agree with TRBD1. The CDR3 spans 18 residues. The germline V gene has CDR1 LGHNA and CDR2 YSLEER. The J segment lost 5 bases and the V segment lost 0 bases, leaving 12 bases of the junction unmatched.

This clone was seen a few times. The chain has TRBV30 and TRBJ2-5; maybe TRBD2 (6 bases). Germline V gene lookup returns CDR1 GTSNPN and CDR2 SVGIG (reference sequence). The V and J ends lost 0 bases and 2 bases respectively, with 16 bases between them. The CDR3 is made up of 16 amino acids. Here the CDR3 reads CAWSVSRPGTQETQYF. As DNA, the CDR3 is TGTGCCTGGAGTGTTAGTCGGCCAGGGACTCAAGAGACCCAGTACTTC.

The chain carries TRBV14 and TRBJ2-2; 7 nucleotides match TRBD2. The CDR3 runs 17 residues. Trimming took 2 bases from V and 2 from J; bases not matched to a gene: 8. The germline gives CDR1 SGHDN, CDR2 FVKESK. The CDR3 is CASSQLRTRPNTGELFF. The CDR3 DNA follows: TGTGCCAGCAGCCAACTCAGGACTAGGCCAAACACCGGGGAGCTGTTTTTT.

This clone was seen only a few times. This sequence joins TRBV7-9 and TRBJ2-2; a possible D gene is TRBD1 (5 bases). The length of the CDR3 is 15 residues. The germline V gene has CDR1 SEHNR and CDR2 FQNEAQ (reference sequence). Trimming cost V 5 bases and J 4 bases, with 14 bases left between them. The CDR3 nucleotides are TGTGCCAGCAGCAGACAGTACCTATCCACCGGGGAGCTGTTTTTT. Translation gives CASSRQYLSTGELFF.

This clone was recorded a few times. The V call is TRBV21-1, the J call TRBJ2-3; the table names TRBD1, a call not compared with the DNA. TRBV21-1 is classified as a pseudogene. This CDR3 has 15 amino acids. CDR3 bases: TGTGCCAGCAGCAAAGAAGGGGCTAGGATAGATACGCAGTATTTT. It codes for CASSKEGARIDTQYF.

The sample holds a few counts of this clone. The CDR3 DNA reads TGCGCCAGCAGCCAAGAATGGATCCAGGGCACTTCACCCCTCCACTTT. This sequence encodes CASSQEWIQGTSPLHF. The J gene is TRBJ1-6, the V gene TRBV4-1, with D perhaps TRBD1 (5 bases). V lost 0 bases and J lost 9, with 15 bases in between. The germline CDR1 and CDR2 sequences are MGHRA and YSYEKL. This CDR3 has 16 amino acids.

The table lists this clone with a few counts. V and J are TRBV4-2 and TRBJ2-7, with D tentatively TRBD1 (5 bases). The CDR3 totals 15 residues. CDR1 and CDR2 from the germline V gene are LGHNA and YNFKEQ. Trimming cost V 0 bases and J 2 bases, with 11 bases left between them. The CDR3 here is CASSQDDRPAYEQYF. CDR3 nucleotides: TGTGCCAGCAGCCAAGATGACAGACCAGCCTACGAGCAGTACTTC.

The genes are TRBV30 and TRBJ2-3, with D perhaps matching TRBD2 (5 bases). This CDR3 spans 16 amino acids. V gave up 1 base and J gave up 1 base, with 15 bases separating them. Germline V gene lookup returns CDR1 GTSNPN and CDR2 SVGIG (reference sequence). CDR3 nucleotide sequence: TGTGCCTGGAGTGGAGTAGGAGGAATGGGCACAGATACGCAGTATTTT. Protein: CAWSGVGGMGTDTQYF. Full variable domain (remainder filled in from reference TRBV30 and TRBJ2-3): SQTIHQWPATLVQPVGSPLSLECTVEGTSNPNLYWYRQAAGRGLQLLFYSVGIGQISSEVPQNLSASRPQDRQFILSSKKLLLSDSGFYLCAWSGVGGMGTDTQYFGPGTRLTVL.

This clone was seen a handful of times. The chain links TRBV4-1 to TRBJ2-5; 10 bases match TRBD1. This CDR3 region has 13 residues. V shed 4 bases, J shed 6 bases, and the junction held 2 bases outside the gene matches. CDR1 and CDR2 from the germline V gene are MGHRA and YSYEKL. For the CDR3, the DNA is TGCGCCAGCAGCCGGGACAGGGGAAAGACCCAGTACTTC. Translation gives CASSRDRGKTQYF.

The V and J genes are TRBV6-4 and TRBJ2-1; TRBD1 agrees at 7 bases. CDR3 length: 15 amino acids. Germline loops: CDR1 MRHNA, CDR2 SNTAGT. Germline trimming cut 6 bases from V and 0 bases from J; bases unmatched to any gene: 5. This CDR3 reads CASSAGTASYNEQFF. CDR3 bases: TGTGCCAGCAGCGCCGGGACAGCCTCCTACAATGAGCAGTTCTTC.

The chain is built from TRBV7-7 and TRBJ2-5; a weak D match, TRBD1 (5 bases). V shed 2 bases and J shed 4 bases, with 11 bases lying between them. Germline assignment: CDR1 SSHAT and CDR2 FNYEAQ (reference sequence). There are 14 residues in the CDR3. The CDR3 DNA is TGTGCCAGCAGCTTACCAGGGTTGGGAGAGACCCAGTACTTC. It is translated as CASSLPGLGETQYF.

This rearrangement joins TRBV5-4 to TRBJ1-2; D possibly corresponds to TRBD1 (5 bases). Germline values: CDR1 SGHNT, CDR2 YYREEE (reference sequence). The CDR3 consists of 13 residues. Between the trimmed V and J ends, which lost 3 bases and 5 bases, there was a span of 11 bases. CDR3 residues: CASSSPGGYGYTF. The CDR3 DNA is TGTGCCAGCAGCTCTCCTGGGGGGTATGGCTACACCTTC.